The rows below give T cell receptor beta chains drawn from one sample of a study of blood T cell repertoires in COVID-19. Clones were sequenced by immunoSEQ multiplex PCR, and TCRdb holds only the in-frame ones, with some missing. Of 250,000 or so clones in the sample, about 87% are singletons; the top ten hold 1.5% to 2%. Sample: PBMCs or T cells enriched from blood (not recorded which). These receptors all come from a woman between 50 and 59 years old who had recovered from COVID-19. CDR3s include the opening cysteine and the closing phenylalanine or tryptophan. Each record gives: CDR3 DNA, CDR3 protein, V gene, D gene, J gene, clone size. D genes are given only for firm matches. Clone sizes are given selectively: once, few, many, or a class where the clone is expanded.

CDR3nt: TGCGCCAGCAGCCTCAGGGGGACAGACAATCAGCCCCAGCATTTT
CDR3aa: CASSLRGTDNQPQHF
v_gene: TRBV4-1
d_gene: TRBD1
j_gene: TRBJ1-5
abundance: NA

CDR3nt: TGTGCCAGCAGTTTAGGCGGGGGACAGGGGGTGTCCCAGCATTTT
CDR3aa: CASSLGGGQGVSQHF
v_gene: TRBV28
d_gene: TRBD1
j_gene: TRBJ1-5
abundance: NA

CDR3nt: TGTGCCAGCAGCTGGTTAAAGAGCTCCTACAATGAGCAGTTCTTC
CDR3aa: CASSWLKSSYNEQFF
v_gene: TRBV7-3
d_gene: NA
j_gene: TRBJ2-1
abundance: NA

CDR3nt: TGTGCCAGCAGTTTCATGGCGGGAGGCCACAATGAGCAGTTCTTC
CDR3aa: CASSFMAGGHNEQFF
v_gene: TRBV28
d_gene: TRBD2
j_gene: TRBJ2-1
abundance: few

CDR3nt: TGTGCCAGCAGTCCGGGGACTAGCGGGAGCTCCTACAATGAGCAGTTCTTC
CDR3aa: CASSPGTSGSSYNEQFF
v_gene: TRBV27
d_gene: TRBD2
j_gene: TRBJ2-1
abundance: NA

CDR3nt: TGTGCCAGCTCACCACGACAGGCCTCAGGGACTGAAGCTTTCTTT
CDR3aa: CASSPRQASGTEAFF
v_gene: TRBV18
d_gene: NA
j_gene: TRBJ1-1
abundance: few

CDR3nt: TGTGCCAGCAGCCAACAAAACAGGGGGTTTGGGACCGGGGAGCTGTTTTTT
CDR3aa: CASSQQNRGFGTGELFF
v_gene: TRBV14
d_gene: TRBD1
j_gene: TRBJ2-2
abundance: NA

CDR3nt: TGTGCCAGCAGCCAAGATCGCATTCGGGGGGGAGCTTTCTTT
CDR3aa: CASSQDRIRGGAFF
v_gene: TRBV4-2
d_gene: NA
j_gene: TRBJ1-1
abundance: NA

CDR3nt: TGTGCCAGCAGTTATAGGGGGACAGGGTTCCTACCCCTCCACTTT
CDR3aa: CASSYRGTGFLPLHF
v_gene: TRBV27
d_gene: TRBD1
j_gene: TRBJ1-6
abundance: NA

CDR3nt: TGTGCCAGCAGTTACTCGGCACTCGGGGAGCAGTACTTC
CDR3aa: CASSYSALGEQYF
v_gene: TRBV6-5
d_gene: NA
j_gene: TRBJ2-7
abundance: NA

CDR3nt: TGCGCCAGCAGCTTTGGGACGACAGGCCTGAAGGTGGATACGCAGTATTTT
CDR3aa: CASSFGTTGLKVDTQYF
v_gene: TRBV5-1
d_gene: NA
j_gene: TRBJ2-3
abundance: once

CDR3nt: TGTGCCAGCCACGCTAGCGGGAGGGCCTCAGGTGATACGCAGTATTTT
CDR3aa: CASHASGRASGDTQYF
v_gene: TRBV5-4
d_gene: TRBD2
j_gene: TRBJ2-3
abundance: few

CDR3nt: TGTGCCGGCGGGACAGGCAGTGGTTCACCCCTCCACTTT
CDR3aa: CAGGTGSGSPLHF
v_gene: TRBV2
d_gene: TRBD1
j_gene: TRBJ1-6
abundance: once